This is a list of T cell receptor beta chains from one sample in a study of T cell clones after liver transplantation. Only in-frame clones appear in the TCRdb table, and some are missing; sequencing was by immunoSEQ multiplex PCR. The sample carries thousands of clones, roughly 78% recorded once. The material was CD8+ T cells from blood, obtained 24 months after liver transplant. These receptors were obtained from a human patient who received a liver transplant. Some T cells may be provided by the graft donor. Both conserved end residues are part of each CDR3. The D gene is left open where the match is weak.

>TRBV9|TRBD2|TRBJ2-7
CASSGDGAGYYEQYF
>TRBV27|TRBD2|TRBJ2-5
CASRTSGSWGETQYF
>TRBV29-1|-|TRBJ2-2
CSVEVNTGELFF
>TRBV7-8|-|TRBJ2-1
CASSLAPLVHEQFF
>TRBV5-1|TRBD2|TRBJ2-7
CASSLGTSGSNEQYF
>TRBV7-7|TRBD2|TRBJ2-3
CASSQGLAPITDTQYF
>TRBV4-1|-|TRBJ1-6
CASSQDQLFPSLHF
>TRBV7-9|TRBD1|TRBJ2-3
CASRDSSTDTQYF
>TRBV2|-|TRBJ2-1
CASSEYTSLSSSYNEQFF
>TRBV2|-|TRBJ2-7
CASRISEISYEQYF
>TRBV4-2|TRBD2|TRBJ2-7
CASSQEARTSQREQYF
>TRBV27|TRBD1|TRBJ2-1
CASSAARIRDSSYNEQFF
>TRBV19|-|TRBJ2-7
CASSIPNTYEQYF
>TRBV13|-|TRBJ2-2
CASSLPEEVTGELFF
>TRBV25-1|-|TRBJ2-1
CASSESRSEDSSRIF
>TRBV19|TRBD2|TRBJ2-3
CASSESPLAVTDTQYF
>TRBV7-8|TRBD1|TRBJ2-7
CASSTGTVYEQYF
>TRBV6-6|-|TRBJ2-1
CASSYSNRPIRNEQFF
>TRBV5-1|TRBD1|TRBJ2-2
CASSLGQGTGELFF
>TRBV28|-|TRBJ1-2
CASSLLPRGGSYGYTF
>TRBV2|-|TRBJ2-3
CASVFGGQRQGIGQYF
>TRBV9|-|TRBJ2-1
CASSVYWGRSFNEQFF
>TRBV30|-|TRBJ1-5
CAWSVGSDSNQPQHF
>TRBV4-1|-|TRBJ1-3
CASSQGVATFSGNTIYF
>TRBV7-9|-|TRBJ2-5
CASVITYQETQYF
>TRBV27|-|TRBJ1-4
CASKFASSSTNEKLFF
>TRBV25-1|-|TRBJ2-5
CASTWQGETQYF
>TRBV30|-|TRBJ1-6
CAWSEGEYSPLHF
>TRBV6-1|-|TRBJ1-1
CASSAGTVEAFF
>TRBV7-7|-|TRBJ2-1
CASSFTPKPYNEQFF
>TRBV29-1|-|TRBJ2-5
CSVESPSTGGEYQETQYF
>TRBV2|-|TRBJ2-5
CASRERGQETQYF
>TRBV28|-|TRBJ2-6
CASSQRYPHGANVLTF
>TRBV4-1|-|TRBJ2-7
CASSQDSLAAYEQYF
>TRBV6-4|-|TRBJ2-2
CASSTSASDTGELFF
>TRBV25-1|-|TRBJ2-1
CASREDTYNEQFF
>TRBV4-1|TRBD2|TRBJ2-2
CASSLGTISGELFF
>TRBV5-1|-|TRBJ2-1
CASRVSYNEQFF
>TRBV19|-|TRBJ2-6
CASAQGPGANVLTF